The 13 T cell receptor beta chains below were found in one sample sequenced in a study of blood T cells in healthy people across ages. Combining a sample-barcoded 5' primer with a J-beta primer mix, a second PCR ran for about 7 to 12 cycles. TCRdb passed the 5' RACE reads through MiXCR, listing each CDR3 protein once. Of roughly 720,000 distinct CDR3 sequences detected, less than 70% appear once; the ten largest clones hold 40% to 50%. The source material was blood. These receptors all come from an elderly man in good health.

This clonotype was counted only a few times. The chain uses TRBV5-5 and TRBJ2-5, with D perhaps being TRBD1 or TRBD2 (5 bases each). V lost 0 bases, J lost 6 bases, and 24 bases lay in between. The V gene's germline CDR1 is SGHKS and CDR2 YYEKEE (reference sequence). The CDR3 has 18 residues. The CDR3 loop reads CASSLGRLDLGDLQTQYF. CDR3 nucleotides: TGTGCCAGCAGCTTGGGGCGCTTGGATTTGGGGGATTTACAGACCCAGTACTTC.

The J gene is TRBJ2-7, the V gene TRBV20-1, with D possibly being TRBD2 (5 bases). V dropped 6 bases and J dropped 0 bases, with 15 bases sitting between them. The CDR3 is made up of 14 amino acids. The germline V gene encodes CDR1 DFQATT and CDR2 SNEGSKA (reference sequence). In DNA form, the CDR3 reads TGCAGTGCCCGTCATAGCGTGAGCTCCTACGAGCAGTACTTC. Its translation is CSARHSVSSYEQYF.

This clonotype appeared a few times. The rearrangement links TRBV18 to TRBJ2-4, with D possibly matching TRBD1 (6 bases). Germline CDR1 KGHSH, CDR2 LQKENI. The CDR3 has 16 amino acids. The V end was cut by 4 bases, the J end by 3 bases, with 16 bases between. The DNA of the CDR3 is TGTGCCAGCTCACTACTCTCAGGGGATGGCAAAAACATTCAGTACTTC. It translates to CASSLLSGDGKNIQYF.

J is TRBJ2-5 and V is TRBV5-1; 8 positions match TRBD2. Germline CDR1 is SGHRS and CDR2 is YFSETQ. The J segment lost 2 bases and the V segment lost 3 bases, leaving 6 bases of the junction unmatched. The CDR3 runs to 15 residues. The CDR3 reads CASSSLSGGQETQYF. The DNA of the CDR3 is TGCGCCAGCAGCTCCCTATCGGGAGGGCAAGAGACCCAGTACTTC.

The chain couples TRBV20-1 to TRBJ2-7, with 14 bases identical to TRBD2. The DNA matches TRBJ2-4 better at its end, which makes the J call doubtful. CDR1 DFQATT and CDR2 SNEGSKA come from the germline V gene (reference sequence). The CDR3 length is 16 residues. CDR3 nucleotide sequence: TGCAGTGCCGGAGGACTAGCGGGAGGCCCTGAAAACATTCAGTACTTC. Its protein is CSAGGLAGGPENIQYF.

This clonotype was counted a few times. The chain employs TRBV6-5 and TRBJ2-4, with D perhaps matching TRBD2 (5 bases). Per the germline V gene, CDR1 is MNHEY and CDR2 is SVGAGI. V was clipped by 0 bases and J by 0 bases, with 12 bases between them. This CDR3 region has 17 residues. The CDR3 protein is CASSYSGREGAKNIQYF. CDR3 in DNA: TGTGCCAGCAGTTACTCAGGCAGAGAGGGAGCCAAAAACATTCAGTACTTC.

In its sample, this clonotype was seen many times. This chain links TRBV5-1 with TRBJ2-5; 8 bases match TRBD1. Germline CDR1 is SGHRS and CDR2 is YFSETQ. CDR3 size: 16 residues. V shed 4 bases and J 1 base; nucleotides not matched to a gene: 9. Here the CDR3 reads CASSRPGQEGQETQYF. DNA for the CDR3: TGCGCCAGCAGCCGACCGGGACAGGAAGGCCAAGAGACCCAGTACTTC.

CDR3 region: CASGAGGGYEQYF. The CDR3 nucleotides read TGTGCCAGCGGGGCAGGGGGAGGCTACGAGCAGTACTTC. The V gene is TRBV6-1, the J gene TRBJ2-7; weak D call: TRBD1 (7 bases). The germline CDR1 and CDR2 sequences are MNHNS and SASEGT. This CDR3 has 13 residues. Trimming left V 8 bases short and J 3 bases short, with 14 bases between.

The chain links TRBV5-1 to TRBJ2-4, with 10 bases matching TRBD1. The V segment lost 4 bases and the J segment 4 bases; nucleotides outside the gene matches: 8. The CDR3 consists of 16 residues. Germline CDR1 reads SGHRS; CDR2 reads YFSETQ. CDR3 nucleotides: TGCGCCAGCAGCCCACCCGGGACAGGGGAGAAAAACATTCAGTACTTC. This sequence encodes CASSPPGTGEKNIQYF.

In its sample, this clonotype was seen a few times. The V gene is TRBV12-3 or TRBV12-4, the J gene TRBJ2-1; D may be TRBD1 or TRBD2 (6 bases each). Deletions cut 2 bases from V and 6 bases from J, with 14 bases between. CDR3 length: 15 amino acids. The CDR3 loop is CASSLLYGGGNEQFF. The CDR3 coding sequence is TGTGCCAGCAGTTTACTGTACGGAGGGGGCAATGAGCAGTTCTTC.

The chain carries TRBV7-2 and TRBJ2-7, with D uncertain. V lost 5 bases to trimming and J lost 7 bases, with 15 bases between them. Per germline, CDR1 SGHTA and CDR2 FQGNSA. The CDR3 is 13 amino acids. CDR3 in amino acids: CASSPYLGGEQYF. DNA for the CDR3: TGTGCCAGCAGCCCTTACCTCGGCGGAGAGCAGTACTTC.

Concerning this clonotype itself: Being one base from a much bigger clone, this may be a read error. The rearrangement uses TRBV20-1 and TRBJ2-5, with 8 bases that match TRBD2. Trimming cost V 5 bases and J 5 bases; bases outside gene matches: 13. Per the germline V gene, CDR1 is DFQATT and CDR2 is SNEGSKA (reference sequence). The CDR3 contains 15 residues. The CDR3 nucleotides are TGCAGTGCTGATAGACTAACGGGAGGGCCGGAGACCCAGTACTTC. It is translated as CSADRLTGGPETQYF.

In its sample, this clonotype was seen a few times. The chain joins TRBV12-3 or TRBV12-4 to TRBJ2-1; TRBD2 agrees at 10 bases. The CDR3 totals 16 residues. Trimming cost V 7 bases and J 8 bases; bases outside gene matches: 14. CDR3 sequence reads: CASTTGLAGDLDEQFF. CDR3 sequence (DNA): TGTGCCAGCACCACCGGCCTAGCGGGAGATTTAGATGAGCAGTTCTTC.